These 10 T cell receptor beta chains were all obtained from the same sample, sequenced in a study of glioma-infiltrating T cells after dendritic cell vaccination. Specified time point: after dendritic cell vaccination, including at tumor progression/relapse. Sequencing used immunoSEQ multiplex PCR; TCRdb keeps in-frame clones, though not all of them. The sample yields just under 60,000 clones, just under 85% seen once. The sequencing used blood, collected after dendritic cell vaccination. These receptors were collected from a human donor with glioblastoma.

This clone was recorded once. The genes are TRBV7-9 and TRBJ2-7, with D perhaps TRBD1 (5 bases). V was clipped by 5 bases and J by 2 bases, with 10 bases between them. The CDR3 has 13 residues. CDR1 is SEHNR, CDR2 FQNEAQ, per germline (reference sequence). The CDR3 reads CASSGDSPYEQYF. DNA of the CDR3: TGTGCCAGCAGCGGAGACAGCCCCTACGAGCAGTACTTC.

This chain connects TRBV10-3 to TRBJ2-1; 8 bases line up with TRBD1. CDR1 and CDR2 (germline): ENHRY, SYGVKD. The CDR3 spans 15 residues. V was pared by 0 bases and J by 8 bases, with 6 bases of the junction left unmatched. The CDR3 here is CAISESRDRTYEQFF. The CDR3 DNA reads as TGTGCCATCAGTGAGTCTAGGGACAGGACCTATGAGCAGTTCTTC.

This chain uses TRBV6-1 with TRBJ1-6; D might be TRBD1 (6 bases). CDR1 and CDR2 (germline): MNHNS, SASEGT. CDR3 length: 15 residues. The V end lost 6 bases, the J end lost 7 bases, and 16 bases lay between the germline ends. The CDR3 loop is CASRPRQEINSPLHF. The CDR3 coding sequence is TGTGCCAGCAGACCCCGACAGGAGATAAATTCACCCCTCCACTTT.

The chain combines TRBV5-4 with TRBJ1-2; D call uncertain. This CDR3 region has 15 residues. The V and J ends lost 2 bases and 3 bases respectively, with 14 bases between them. Germline V gene data show CDR1 as SGHNT and CDR2 as YYREEE (reference sequence). The CDR3 nucleotides are TGTGCCAGCAGCTTCTCAGGTTTCCAGGACTATGGCTACACCTTC. Translation: CASSFSGFQDYGYTF.

J is TRBJ1-2 and V is TRBV19; 7 positions match TRBD1. V lost 6 bases to trimming and J lost 4 bases; unmatched junction nucleotides: 11. This CDR3 comprises 15 residues. Germline CDR1 is LNHDA and CDR2 is SQIVND (reference sequence). CDR3 region: CASSYNRDSSYGYTF. The CDR3 coding sequence is TGTGCCAGTAGCTACAACCGGGACAGTAGCTATGGCTACACCTTC.

The genes are TRBV18 and TRBJ1-1; a possible D gene is TRBD1 (5 bases). CDR1 and CDR2 from the germline V gene are KGHSH and LQKENI. CDR3 length: 13 residues. V gave up 2 bases and J gave up 6 bases, with 10 bases separating them. CDR3 coding DNA: TGTGCCAGCTCACCAAACAGGTGGGCTGAAGCTTTCTTT. Protein product: CASSPNRWAEAFF.

V and J are TRBV10-2 and TRBJ1-2; TRBD1 matches at 8 bases. V lost 2 bases and J lost 4; bases outside the gene matches: 6. Germline CDR1 is WSHSY and CDR2 is SAAADI. CDR3 length: 15 amino acids. The CDR3 nucleotides are TGCGCCAGCAGTGAGGACCTCACAGGGGGCTATGGCTACACCTTC. Translation gives CASSEDLTGGYGYTF.

The gene calls are TRBV7-9 and TRBJ2-3, with a weak D call TRBD1 (6 bases). The CDR3 is 13 residues long. Germline V gene lookup returns CDR1 SEHNR and CDR2 FQNEAQ (reference sequence). V gave up 9 bases and J gave up 5 bases, with 15 bases separating them. The CDR3: CASQRRGEDTQYF. The CDR3 DNA is TGTGCCAGTCAGCGCAGGGGCGAAGATACGCAGTATTTT.

This clone was detected only once. The chain links TRBV27 to TRBJ2-5; possible D gene TRBD1, 6 bases. Germline lookup yields CDR1 MNHEY and CDR2 SMNVEV (reference sequence). The CDR3 consists of 15 residues. With 3 bases removed from V and 7 bases from J, the gap between germline ends came to 18 bases. The CDR3: CASSFDGQGKGTQYF. The DNA of the CDR3 is TGTGCCAGCAGTTTCGACGGGCAGGGGAAAGGGACCCAGTACTTC.

In its sample, this clone was seen a few times. The rearrangement uses TRBV9 and TRBJ2-3; possible D gene TRBD2, 5 bases. This CDR3 contains 14 residues. The V gene lost 0 bases and the J gene lost 4 bases, with 9 bases spanning the gap. CDR1 is SGDLS, CDR2 YYNGEE, per germline. The CDR3 here is CASSVATGSDTQYF. The DNA of the CDR3 is TGTGCCAGCAGCGTAGCTACGGGGTCAGATACGCAGTATTTT.